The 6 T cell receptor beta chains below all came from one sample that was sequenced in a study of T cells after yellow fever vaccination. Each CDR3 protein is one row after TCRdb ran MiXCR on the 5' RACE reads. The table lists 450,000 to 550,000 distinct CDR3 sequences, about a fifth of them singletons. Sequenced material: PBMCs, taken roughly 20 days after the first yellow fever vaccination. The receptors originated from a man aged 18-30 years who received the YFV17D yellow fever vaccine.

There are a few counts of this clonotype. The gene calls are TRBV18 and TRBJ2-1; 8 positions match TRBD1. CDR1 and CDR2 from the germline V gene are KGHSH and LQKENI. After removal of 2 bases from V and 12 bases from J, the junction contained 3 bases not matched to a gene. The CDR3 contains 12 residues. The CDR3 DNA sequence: TGTGCCAGCTCACCATCGGACAGGGCGCAGTTCTTC. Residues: CASSPSDRAQFF.

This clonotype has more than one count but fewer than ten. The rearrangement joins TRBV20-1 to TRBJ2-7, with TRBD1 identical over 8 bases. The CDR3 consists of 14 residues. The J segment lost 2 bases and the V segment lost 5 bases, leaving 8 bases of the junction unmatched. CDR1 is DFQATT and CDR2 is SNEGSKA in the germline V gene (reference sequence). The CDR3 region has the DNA TGCAGTGCTGGACCGCGGACAGGGCCCTACGAGCAGTACGTC. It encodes CSAGPRTGPYEQYV.

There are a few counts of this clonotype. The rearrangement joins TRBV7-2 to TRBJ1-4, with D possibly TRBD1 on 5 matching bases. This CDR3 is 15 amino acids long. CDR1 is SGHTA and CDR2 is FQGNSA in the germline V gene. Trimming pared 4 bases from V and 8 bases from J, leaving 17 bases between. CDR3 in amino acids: CASSSQPGRREKLFF. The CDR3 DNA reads TGTGCCAGCAGCTCCCAACCGGGACGGAGAGAAAAACTGTTTTTT.

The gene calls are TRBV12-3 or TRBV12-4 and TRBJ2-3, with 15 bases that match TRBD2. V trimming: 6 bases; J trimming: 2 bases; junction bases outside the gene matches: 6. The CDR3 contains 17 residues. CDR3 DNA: TGTGCCAGCAGGGGGACTAGCGGGGGGCTCCACACAGATACGCAGTATTTT. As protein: CASRGTSGGLHTDTQYF.

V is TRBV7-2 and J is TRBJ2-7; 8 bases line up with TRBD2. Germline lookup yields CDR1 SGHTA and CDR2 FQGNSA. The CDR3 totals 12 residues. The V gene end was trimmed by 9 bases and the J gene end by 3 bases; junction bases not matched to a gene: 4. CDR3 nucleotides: TGTGCCAGTAATAGCGGGGACTACGAGCAGTACTTC. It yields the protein CASNSGDYEQYF.

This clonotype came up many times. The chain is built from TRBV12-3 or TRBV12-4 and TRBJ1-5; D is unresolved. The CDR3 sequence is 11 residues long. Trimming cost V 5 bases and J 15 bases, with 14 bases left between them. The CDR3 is CASSKGLGWHF. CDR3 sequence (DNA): TGTGCCAGCAGTAAGGGCCTCGGTTGGCATTTT.